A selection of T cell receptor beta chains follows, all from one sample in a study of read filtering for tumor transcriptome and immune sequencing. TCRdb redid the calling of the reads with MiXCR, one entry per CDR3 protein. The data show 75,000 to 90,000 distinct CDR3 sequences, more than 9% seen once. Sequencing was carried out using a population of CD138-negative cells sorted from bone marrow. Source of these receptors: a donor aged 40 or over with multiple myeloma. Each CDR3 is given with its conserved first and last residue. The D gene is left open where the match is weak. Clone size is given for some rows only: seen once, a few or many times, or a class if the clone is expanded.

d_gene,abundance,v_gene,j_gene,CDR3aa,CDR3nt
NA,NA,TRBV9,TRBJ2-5,CASSAHILTGQETQYF,TGTGCCAGCAGCGCCCACATACTGACAGGCCAAGAGACCCAGTACTTC
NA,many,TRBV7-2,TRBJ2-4,CASSFTGTPSGKNIQYF,TGTGCCAGCAGCTTTACCGGGACTCCGAGCGGCAAAAACATTCAGTACTTC
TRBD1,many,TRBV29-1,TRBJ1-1,CSVEGFQGARGTEAFF,TGCAGCGTTGAAGGGTTCCAGGGGGCGCGGGGTACTGAAGCTTTCTTT
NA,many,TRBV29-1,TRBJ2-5,CSVEPSLRETQYF,TGCAGCGTTGAGCCGTCTCTAAGAGAGACCCAGTACTTC
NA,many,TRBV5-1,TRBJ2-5,CASSYGVQETQYF,TGCGCCAGCAGCTACGGGGTCCAAGAGACCCAGTACTTC
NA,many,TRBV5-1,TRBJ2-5,CASSSSRVQETQYF,TGCGCCAGCAGCTCCTCCAGGGTCCAAGAGACCCAGTACTTC
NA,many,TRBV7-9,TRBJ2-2,CASSTRQENTGELFF,TGTGCCAGCAGCACCCGACAGGAGAACACCGGGGAGCTGTTTTTT
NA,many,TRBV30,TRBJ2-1,CAWSPALYNEQFF,TGTGCCTGGAGTCCGGCCCTGTACAATGAGCAGTTCTTC
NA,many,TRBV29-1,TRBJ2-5,CSVEEGGQQETQYF,TGCAGCGTTGAAGAAGGAGGACAACAAGAGACCCAGTACTTC
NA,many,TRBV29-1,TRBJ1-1,CSVGIAEAFF,TGCAGCGTCGGAATTGCTGAAGCTTTCTTT
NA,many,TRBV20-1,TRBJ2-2,CSARDRVNGELFF,TGCAGTGCTAGAGATAGGGTGAACGGGGAGCTGTTTTTT
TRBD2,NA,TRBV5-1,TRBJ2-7,CASSSSPGLAGGGNELYF,TGCGCCAGCAGCTCTTCCCCGGGACTAGCGGGAGGCGGGAACGAGCTGTACTTC
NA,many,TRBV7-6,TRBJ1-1,CASSLALNTEAFF,TGTGCCAGCAGCTTAGCCCTTAACACTGAAGCTTTCTTT